The rows below give T cell receptor beta chains drawn from one sample of a study of cytomegalovirus exposure and HLA in healthy donors. Clones were read by immunoSEQ multiplex PCR, and TCRdb kept only the in-frame ones, dropping some. The sample has 150,000 to 200,000 clones, about nine tenths seen once. Sequenced input: PBMCs. These receptor sequences come from a boy younger than 10 in good health and CMV-seronegative. Each CDR3 is given with its conserved first and last residue. The D gene is left open where the match is weak. The size entry is marked missing in some rows and otherwise reads once, few, many or a size class.

V,size,D,J,DNA,CDR3
TRBV25-1,-,TRBD2,TRBJ2-7,TGTGCCAGCAGACCTAGCGGGGTGTACTACGAGCAGTACTTC,CASRPSGVYYEQYF
TRBV6-5,-,TRBD1,TRBJ2-2,TGTGCCAGCCGGGACAGACTCACCGGGGAGCTGTTTTTT,CASRDRLTGELFF
TRBV6-1,-,-,TRBJ2-7,TGTGCCAGCACCCGCCCATCACAGCCCAACGAGCAGTACTTC,CASTRPSQPNEQYF
TRBV29-1,once,TRBD2,TRBJ2-5,TGCAGCGTTGAAGTTCCCCAAGCGGGGAGGCAGGAGACCCAGTACTTC,CSVEVPQAGRQETQYF
TRBV5-1,-,TRBD2,TRBJ2-1,TGCGCCAGCAGCTTACTAGCGGGGAGATACAATGAGCAGTTCTTC,CASSLLAGRYNEQFF
TRBV6-5,-,-,TRBJ1-1,TGTGCCAGCAGTAAGACAGCCTACACTGAAGCTTTCTTT,CASSKTAYTEAFF
TRBV5-6,once,-,TRBJ2-5,TGTGCCAGCAGCTCCCTCCCCGGGAGACAAGAGACCCAGTACTTC,CASSSLPGRQETQYF
TRBV30,-,-,TRBJ2-7,TGTGCCTGGAGTGTAGGGGTGGAGCAGTACTTC,CAWSVGVEQYF
TRBV6-1,once,-,TRBJ1-3,TGTGCCACCAGCAGTGGAAACACCATATATTTT,CATSSGNTIYF
TRBV7-2,-,TRBD1,TRBJ1-1,TGTGCCAGCAGCTTCGACAGGGTGAACACTGAAGCTTTCTTT,CASSFDRVNTEAFF
TRBV6-1,few,-,TRBJ1-1,TGTGCCAGCAGTGTCAAAAGAGGGACACCTGAAGCTTTCTTT,CASSVKRGTPEAFF
TRBV2,-,TRBD1,TRBJ2-3,TGTGCCAACACTTACCGGGACAGTAGCACAGATACGCAGTATTTT,CANTYRDSSTDTQYF
TRBV11-2,-,-,TRBJ1-2,TGTGCCAGCAGCTTTGCTGGGGCCCCGGTGGGCTACACCTTC,CASSFAGAPVGYTF
TRBV6-5,-,-,TRBJ1-1,TGTGCCAGCAGTTACTCTTGGCAGAACACTGAAGCTTTCTTT,CASSYSWQNTEAFF
TRBV11-3,-,TRBD1,TRBJ2-1,TGTGCCAGCAGCTTAGTTATAGTGGCAGGGGGCGATGAGCAGTTCTTC,CASSLVIVAGGDEQFF
TRBV13,-,-,TRBJ2-1,TGTGCCAGCAGCTCCCGCGGGACGGGCGATGAGCAGTTCTTC,CASSSRGTGDEQFF
TRBV7-6,-,TRBD2,TRBJ2-5,TGTGCCAGCAGCTCTAGCGGGATGGAGACCCAGTACTTC,CASSSSGMETQYF
TRBV5-8,few,-,TRBJ1-4,TGTGCCAGCAGCTTGGTGGTCCTTGGGGACTTGCGGAAACTGTTTTTT,CASSLVVLGDLRKLFF
TRBV6-5,-,-,TRBJ2-1,TGTGCCAGCAGTTACTCCCTAGGGGCGCCCAACAATGAGCAGTTCTTC,CASSYSLGAPNNEQFF
TRBV7-6,-,TRBD1,TRBJ1-4,TGTGCCAGCAGCGCGCTACAGGGGGCAGGTGAAAAACTGTTTTTT,CASSALQGAGEKLFF
TRBV5-1,-,-,TRBJ2-6,TGCGCCAGCAGCCTCGCGGCGGGGATCGGGGCCAACGTCCTGACTTTC,CASSLAAGIGANVLTF
TRBV30,-,-,TRBJ2-3,TGTGCCTGGGGCCGTTTGAGCACAGATACGCAGTATTTT,CAWGRLSTDTQYF
TRBV27,-,-,TRBJ2-3,TGTGCCAGCAGTTCACGCGGCCAGCGGTCAACTACTAGCACAGATACGCAGTATTTT,CASSSRGQRSTTSTDTQYF
TRBV18,-,TRBD1,TRBJ2-5,TGTGCCAGCTCACCCGGGACAGCAGTATTGGAGACCCAGTACTTC,CASSPGTAVLETQYF
TRBV6-1,-,-,TRBJ2-1,TGTGCCAGCAGTGAAGCGAGGAATAGTATCGAGTTCTTC,CASSEARNSIEFF
TRBV28,-,TRBD1,TRBJ1-4,TGTGCCAGCAGTAGGCGGGACAGCGATAATGAAAAACTGTTTTTT,CASSRRDSDNEKLFF
TRBV10-1,-,-,TRBJ2-3,TGCGCCAGCAGTGAGGGTAGCCTTAGCACAGATACGCAGTATTTT,CASSEGSLSTDTQYF
TRBV15,once,TRBD1,TRBJ2-7,TGTGCCACCAGCAGCATACAGGGGAGCTCCTACGAGCAGTACTTC,CATSSIQGSSYEQYF
TRBV5-1,few,TRBD2,TRBJ2-2,TGCGCCAGCAGCGGCACTAGCGGAGCCGGGGAGCTGTTTTTT,CASSGTSGAGELFF
TRBV6-5,-,-,TRBJ2-2,TGTGCCAGCAGTTACTTTTCGGGCACCGGGGAGCTGTTTTTT,CASSYFSGTGELFF
TRBV19,-,-,TRBJ2-7,TGTGCCAGTAATAAGGTTGGCGGGGGCCTCTACGAGCAGTACTTC,CASNKVGGGLYEQYF
TRBV15,-,TRBD1,TRBJ2-7,TGTGCCACCAGCTTGCGACAGGGGGGCCCCTACGAGCAGTACTTC,CATSLRQGGPYEQYF
TRBV29-1,few,TRBD1,TRBJ1-1,TGCAGCGTCGACAGGGTGGCGGCTTTCTTT,CSVDRVAAFF
TRBV30,-,-,TRBJ2-3,TGTGCCTGGAGTCCTCTAGCGATATTCACAGATACGCAGTATTTT,CAWSPLAIFTDTQYF
TRBV29-1,few,-,TRBJ2-4,TGCAGCGGTCAGGGTTCAGCCAAAAACATTCAGTACTTC,CSGQGSAKNIQYF
TRBV5-1,-,TRBD2,TRBJ2-7,TGCGCCAGCAGCTTGATGAGCGGGACCGTCTACGAGCAGTACTTC,CASSLMSGTVYEQYF
TRBV7-9,-,TRBD1,TRBJ2-7,TGTGCCAGCCACCCGTTAAGGGGGCCCCACGAGCAGTACTTC,CASHPLRGPHEQYF
TRBV30,-,-,TRBJ1-1,TGTGCCTGGAGTGTCGCGGGGACCACTGAAGCTTTCTTT,CAWSVAGTTEAFF
TRBV19,once,-,TRBJ2-1,TGTGCCAGTAGTATCCTCTGGCACAATGAGCAGTTCTTC,CASSILWHNEQFF
TRBV14,-,-,TRBJ1-5,TGTGCCAGCAGCTACTCGGGGGACCAGCCCCAGCATTTT,CASSYSGDQPQHF